These 18 T cell receptor beta chains were sequenced from one sample in a study of blood T cell repertoires in COVID-19. Data came from immunoSEQ multiplex PCR; TCRdb stores just in-frame clones and leaves some out. The table has 250,000 or so clones, about 90% seen once. Material: PBMCs or T cells enriched from blood (not recorded which). The receptors originated from a woman between 40 and 50 years old who had been exposed to COVID-19.

This sequence joins TRBV6-5 and TRBJ2-1, with a tentative D call TRBD2 (5 bases). Germline V gene lookup returns CDR1 MNHEY and CDR2 SVGAGI. V was pared by 8 bases and J by 7 bases, with 18 bases between. CDR3 size: 14 residues. The DNA for the CDR3 is TGTGCCAGCTGTAGAGACTACCCCATTAATGAGCAGTTCTTC. It specifies CASCRDYPINEQFF.

Note on this clone: The junction departs from germline at one end; a sequencing error may be responsible. The chain recombines TRBV5-1 with TRBJ1-5; no firm D call. Germline V gene sequence: CDR1 SGHRS, CDR2 YFSETQ. The CDR3 is 15 residues long. The DNA for the CDR3 is TGTGCCAGCAGCTTATCAGGAAATAGCAATCAGCCCCAGCATTTT. It yields the protein CASSLSGNSNQPQHF.

The J gene is TRBJ2-3, the V gene TRBV7-9; D unresolved. Per germline, CDR1 SEHNR and CDR2 FQNEAQ (reference sequence). This CDR3 region has 15 residues. Trimming left V 5 bases short and J 1 base short, with 13 bases between. This CDR3 reads CASSNLLGGTDTQYF. The CDR3 DNA is TGTGCCAGCAGCAACCTCCTCGGAGGCACAGATACGCAGTATTTT.

This chain connects TRBV3-1 (or the pseudogene TRBV3-2) to TRBJ1-1, with D unresolved. The CDR3 has 12 residues. Germline V gene data show CDR1 as LGHDT and CDR2 as YNNKEL (reference sequence). Between the trimmed V and J ends, which lost 5 bases and 11 bases, there was a span of 15 bases. The CDR3 DNA follows: TGTGCCAGCAGCGACCCTCCCTCTAGGGCTTTCTTT. This sequence encodes CASSDPPSRAFF.

The V call is TRBV19, the J call TRBJ2-2; 10 bases are shared with TRBD2. CDR1 and CDR2 (germline): LNHDA, SQIVND (reference sequence). J lost 5 bases, V lost 8 bases, and 11 bases had no gene match. CDR3 length: 16 residues. The chain's CDR3 is CASEDRQGLATGELFF. CDR3 nucleotides: TGTGCCAGTGAGGATCGGCAGGGACTAGCGACCGGGGAGCTGTTTTTT.

The chain has TRBV19 and TRBJ2-2; D may be TRBD1 (6 bases). Germline V CDR1 and CDR2: LNHDA, SQIVND (reference sequence). V lost 9 bases to trimming and J lost 1 base, with 9 bases between them. The CDR3 spans 13 residues. The CDR3 reads CASRGENTGELFF. CDR3 bases: TGTGCCAGCAGGGGTGAGAACACCGGGGAGCTGTTTTTT.

V and J are TRBV24-1 and TRBJ2-1; 7 nucleotides align to TRBD1. CDR1 and CDR2 (germline): KGHDR, SFDVKD. The trim removed 4 bases at V and 7 bases at J, leaving 15 bases unmatched. The CDR3 consists of 17 residues. The CDR3: CATSDRGQASDGNEQFF. The CDR3 region has the DNA TGTGCCACCAGTGACCGCGGACAGGCCTCTGATGGGAATGAGCAGTTCTTC.

V is TRBV28 and J is TRBJ1-3; D is unresolved. CDR1 MDHEN and CDR2 SYDVKM come from the germline V gene. The CDR3 totals 15 residues. Trimming took 2 bases from V and 2 from J, leaving 10 bases between them. The DNA for the CDR3 is TGTGCCAGCAGTTTACCGGGGTTGGCTGGAAACACCATATATTTT. It encodes CASSLPGLAGNTIYF. Based on the CDR3 plus reference TRBV28 and TRBJ1-3, the full variable domain is DVKVTQSSRYLVKRTGEKVFLECVQDMDHENMFWYRQDPGLGLRLIYFSYDVKMKEKGDIPEGYSVSREKKERFSLILESASTNQTSMYLCASSLPGLAGNTIYFGEGSWLTVV.

The sample holds a few counts of this clone. The rearrangement links TRBV27 to TRBJ1-1; weak D call: TRBD1 (6 bases). There are 15 residues in the CDR3. Trimming took 5 bases from V and 2 from J, leaving 15 bases between them. From germline, CDR1 is MNHEY and CDR2 SMNVEV (reference sequence). CDR3 region: CASSPIGQFNTEAFF. The CDR3 DNA reads TGTGCCAGCAGTCCTATAGGACAGTTTAACACTGAAGCTTTCTTT.

The J gene is TRBJ2-7, the V gene TRBV21-1; whether TRBD1, the table's D call, matches the DNA was not checked. TRBV21-1 is a recognized pseudogene. This CDR3 contains 15 residues. The CDR3 protein is CASSTVGQVPYEQYV. CDR3 nucleotides: TGTGCCAGCAGCACCGTGGGACAGGTTCCCTACGAGCAGTACGTC.

V and J are TRBV30 and TRBJ1-2; D might be TRBD1 (6 bases). V was cut by 3 bases and J by 4 bases, with 21 bases left in between. CDR3 length equals 16 residues. Germline V gene sequence: CDR1 GTSNPN, CDR2 SVGIG (reference sequence). CDR3 coding DNA: TGTGCCTGGAGCGAACCCTCCAGGGGATCGGCCTATGGCTACACCTTC. This translates into CAWSEPSRGSAYGYTF.

The V call is TRBV7-2, the J call TRBJ1-5; D gene ambiguous. The CDR3 loop spans 15 amino acids. V lost 0 bases to trimming and J lost 0 bases, with 6 bases between them. The germline V gene encodes CDR1 SGHTA and CDR2 FQGNSA. The CDR3 loop reads CASSLAGFSNQPQHF. The CDR3 coding sequence is TGTGCCAGCAGCTTAGCCGGGTTTAGCAATCAGCCCCAGCATTTT.

The chain is built from TRBV5-6 and TRBJ1-1, with D hard to call. Germline V CDR1 and CDR2: SGHDT, YYEEEE. V was trimmed by 0 bases and J by 2 bases, leaving 11 bases between them. The CDR3 loop spans 15 amino acids. The CDR3: CASSLEPTTNTEAFF. DNA of the CDR3: TGTGCCAGCAGCTTGGAACCAACTACCAACACTGAAGCTTTCTTT.

The chain uses TRBV9 and TRBJ1-3, with a tentative D call TRBD1 (5 bases). Trimming pared 4 bases from V and 2 bases from J, leaving 10 bases between. Germline V gene sequence: CDR1 SGDLS, CDR2 YYNGEE. The CDR3 extends over 14 amino acids. The CDR3 DNA reads TGTGCCAGCAGCCCGGGGGGGGCTGGAAACACCATATATTTT. This encodes CASSPGGAGNTIYF. The complete variable domain, with remaining parts taken from reference TRBV9 and TRBJ1-3, reads DSGVTQTPKHLITATGQRVTLRCSPRSGDLSVYWYQQSLDQGLQFLIQYYNGEERAKGNILERFSAQQFPDLHSELNLSSLELGDSALYFCASSPGGAGNTIYFGEGSWLTVV.

The CDR3 DNA reads as TGTGCCAGCAGTGAACTCCCCCCAGGGGTTCTCTCTGGAAACACCATATATTTT. It yields the protein CASSELPPGVLSGNTIYF. The chain is built from TRBV6-1 and TRBJ1-3, with D perhaps TRBD1 (6 bases). With 2 bases removed from V and 0 bases from J, the gap between germline ends came to 17 bases. CDR3 length equals 18 residues. Germline V gene data show CDR1 as MNHNS and CDR2 as SASEGT.

V is TRBV19 and J is TRBJ2-7; 8 nucleotides agree with TRBD1. CDR1 and CDR2 from the germline V gene are LNHDA and SQIVND (reference sequence). This CDR3 spans 14 amino acids. The V and J ends lost 6 bases and 3 bases, in that order; junction bases with no gene match: 7. Written as DNA, the CDR3 is TGTGCCAGTAGCCCCGGGACAGGTGGCTACGAGCAGTACTTC. Its protein is CASSPGTGGYEQYF.

V and J are TRBV27 and TRBJ2-3; 7 nucleotides match TRBD2. J was trimmed by 6 bases and V by 3 bases; bases with no gene match: 12. The CDR3 contains 16 residues. Germline CDR1 reads MNHEY; CDR2 reads SMNVEV (reference sequence). The CDR3 loop is CASSFRAPGGPDTQYF. CDR3 DNA: TGTGCCAGCAGTTTCCGGGCCCCGGGGGGTCCCGATACGCAGTATTTT.

The chain is built from TRBV5-6 and TRBJ2-5; 10 nucleotides match TRBD2. V was pared by 0 bases and J by 1 base, with 3 bases of the junction left unmatched. This CDR3 is built from 16 residues. Germline assignment: CDR1 SGHDT and CDR2 YYEEEE. CDR3 residues: CASSLGSGGPQETQYF. DNA for the CDR3: TGTGCCAGCAGCTTGGGTAGCGGGGGGCCCCAAGAGACCCAGTACTTC.